This T cell receptor (beta chain) was retrieved from a study of CD4+ T cells in melanoma. About this clone itself: Its antigen remains unidentified.

Per the germline V gene, CDR1 is MNHEY and CDR2 is SVGAGI. V lost 5 bases, J lost 3 bases, and 10 bases lay in between. The CDR3 runs to 13 residues. Generated by immunoSEQ multiplex PCR, the TCRdb table keeps only in-frame clones and is missing some. Of around 50,000 clones in the sample, roughly nine tenths are singletons; the top ten hold approximately 12%. Overall study findings and caveats: In melanoma, neoantigen-specific CD4+ T cells reportedly differed in differentiation state. CD8+ T cell, macrophage and B cell function reportedly correlated with neoantigen-specific CD4+ T cells.

The sequence was collected from a human donor with melanoma. The rearrangement links TRBV6-5 to TRBJ1-1; D may be TRBD1 (6 bases). The sequenced sample was peripheral blood. CDR3 sequence (DNA): TGTGCCAGCAGTAAGGACAGATACACTGAAGCTTTCTTT. As protein: CASSKDRYTEAFF.